What follows is one TCR beta chain and its context. Its antigen is undetermined. Germline V CDR1 and CDR2: LNHDA, SQIVND (reference sequence). This CDR3 contains 16 residues. V lost 3 bases and J 1 base, leaving 13 bases between the germline ends. This entry is derived from a study of metastatic and nonmetastatic thyroid tumors. Whole-study context: Blood and tumor or nodule tissue repertoires from malignant and benign thyroid patients were compared.

Per the authors' pipeline: CDR3 differences across clinicopathological groups were used to build a distant-metastasis classifier for papillary thyroid cancer. With MiXCR, TCRdb reprocessed the PCR reads. In this record, the V and J calls reflect TCRdb's handling and not the investigators' own analysis. The sample has over 20,000 clones, under 35% seen once. Ahead of thyroid surgery, no patient had received treatment of any kind. Notes on the study in general: The study reportedly found significantly higher TCR beta diversity in malignant thyroid tumors than benign nodules, in blood and tumor.

The sequenced sample consisted of blood. The clonotype was recovered from a female donor with papillary thyroid cancer or a benign thyroid nodule (not recorded which). Some clones in this sample may be carry-over from other donors' samples. The gene calls are TRBV19 and TRBJ1-5, with D possibly TRBD1 on 5 matching bases. CDR3 bases: TGTGCCAGTAGTATGGGGGAGGGCATAAGCAATCAGCCCCAGCATTTT. This encodes CASSMGEGISNQPQHF.